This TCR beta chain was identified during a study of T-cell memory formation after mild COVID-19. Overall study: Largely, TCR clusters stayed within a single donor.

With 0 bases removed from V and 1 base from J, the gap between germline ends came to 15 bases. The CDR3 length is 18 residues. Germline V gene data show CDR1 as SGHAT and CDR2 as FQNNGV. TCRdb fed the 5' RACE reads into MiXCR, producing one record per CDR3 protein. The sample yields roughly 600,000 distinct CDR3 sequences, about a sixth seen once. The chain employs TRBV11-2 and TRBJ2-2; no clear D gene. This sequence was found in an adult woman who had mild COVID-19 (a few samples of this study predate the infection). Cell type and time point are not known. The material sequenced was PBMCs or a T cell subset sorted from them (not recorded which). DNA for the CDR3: TGTGCCAGCAGCTTAGAGGGTATTCCCCTACTGAACACCGGGGAGCTGTTTTTT. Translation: CASSLEGIPLLNTGELFF.